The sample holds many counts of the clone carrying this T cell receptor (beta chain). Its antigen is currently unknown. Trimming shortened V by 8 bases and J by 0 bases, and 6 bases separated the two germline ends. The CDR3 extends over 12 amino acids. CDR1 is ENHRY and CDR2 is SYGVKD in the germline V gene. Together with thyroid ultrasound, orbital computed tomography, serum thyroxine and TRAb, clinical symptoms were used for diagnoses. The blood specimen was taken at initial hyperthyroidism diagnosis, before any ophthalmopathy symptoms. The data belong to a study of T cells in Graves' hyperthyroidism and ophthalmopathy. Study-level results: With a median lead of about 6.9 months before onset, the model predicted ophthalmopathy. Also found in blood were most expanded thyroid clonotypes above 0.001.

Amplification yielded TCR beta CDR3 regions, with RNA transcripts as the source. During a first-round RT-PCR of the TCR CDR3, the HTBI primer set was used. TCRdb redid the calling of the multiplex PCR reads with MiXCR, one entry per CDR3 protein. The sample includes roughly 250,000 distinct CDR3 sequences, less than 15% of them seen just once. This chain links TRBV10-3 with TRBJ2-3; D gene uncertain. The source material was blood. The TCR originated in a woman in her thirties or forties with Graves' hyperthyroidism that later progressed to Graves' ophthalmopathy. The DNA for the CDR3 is TGTGCCATCGCTGGAAGCACAGATACGCAGTATTTT. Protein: CAIAGSTDTQYF.